This TCR beta chain appears in the sequencing data of a study of blood T cell repertoires in COVID-19. Study as a whole: Italy, Spain and the United States were the sources of the convalescent and acute COVID-19 samples. In each case, the material was cDNA or gDNA derived from T cells, B-cell-depleted T cells, or PBMCs.

The ends were cut back, 4 bases at V and 0 bases at J, with 18 bases in the middle. This CDR3 is built from 17 residues. Germline V gene lookup returns CDR1 SGHTA and CDR2 FQGNSA. Authors' data handling: Scientists estimated how many nucleated cells there were by amplifying reference gene primers. Sequencing used immunoSEQ multiplex PCR; TCRdb keeps in-frame clones, though not all of them. Clone size and V and J calls were adopted from that table, with D and trimming inferred from the DNA. The sample has over 110,000 clones; 84% are singletons. The specimen sequenced was peripheral blood. This chain connects TRBV7-2 to TRBJ1-1; no reliable D call. The clonotype was recovered from a man aged 60-69 years with active or convalescent COVID-19. CDR3 residues: CASSSQPGESMNTEAFF. The CDR3 DNA follows: TGTGCCAGCAGCTCCCAGCCCGGAGAAAGTATGAACACTGAAGCTTTCTTT.